Listed below are T cell receptor beta chains from one sample, sequenced in a study of cytomegalovirus exposure and HLA in healthy donors. Produced via immunoSEQ multiplex PCR; TCRdb's table is partial and in-frame only. The sample lists more than 85,000 clones; approximately 84% were seen once. Material: PBMCs. These receptors were taken from a middle-aged man in good health and CMV-seronegative. Each CDR3 is given with its conserved first and last residue. D genes are given only for firm matches.

>TRBV11-2|17|TRBD2
CASSPQSGLAVTGELFF
>TRBV13|15|.
CASSLRRPGYNEQFF
>TRBV7-2|17|TRBD2
CASSSLFLAGDTDTQYF
>TRBV6-5|14|TRBD1
CASSSVRDREGYTF
>TRBV11-2|16|.
CASSPPGPQALNEQFF
>TRBV7-9|12|TRBD1
CASSLGTDEQYF
>TRBV7-6|13|.
CASSLEVGQPQHF
>TRBV28|14|.
CASSFIGREYGYTF
>TRBV6-1|13|.
CASSDFTTGVLTF
>TRBV10-3|15|TRBD2
CAVLGMTAGIYEQYF
>TRBV29-1|12|.
CSAGGMNTEAFF
>TRBV4-1|14|.
CASSAPGTTYGYTF
>TRBV10-3|11|.
CAISKGDGYTF
>TRBV30|19|TRBD1
CAWTPTGTGALFRGYGYTF
>TRBV5-1|14|.
CASSYRGGAYEQYF
>TRBV9|14|.
CASSVSDSNSPLHF
>TRBV5-1|15|.
CASSLDPAGNTEAFF
>TRBV27|15|.
CASSRGPGDHTEAFF
>TRBV19|12|.
CASSSTNYGYTF
>TRBV4-2|15|TRBD2
CASSQDERGDYEQYF
>TRBV7-2|15|TRBD1
CASSLATGDLHEQYF
>TRBV11-2|15|.
CASSLGGRALDEQYF
>TRBV5-8|11|.
CASSLVQPQHF
>TRBV5-1|15|TRBD1
CASSLEGTGGTEAFF
>TRBV5-1|16|.
CASRLPSRGITGELFF
>TRBV2|14|TRBD2
CASSRDRGEDEQYF
>TRBV4-1|15|TRBD1
CASSQVPGQHYEQYF
>TRBV28|17|.
CASSDLQGLAGANVLTF
>TRBV6-1|12|.
CASSEQGNTIYF
>TRBV29-1|12|TRBD2
CSVGEGKETQYF
>TRBV7-2|14|.
CASSRGGQDEKLFF
>TRBV9|16|TRBD1
CASSVATGVNTGELFF
>TRBV6-5|14|.
CASSYQGLGNTIYF
>TRBV6-6|10|.
CASSGSGYTF
>TRBV6-1|17|.
CASSEFRPRGANSGYTF
>TRBV30|12|.
CAWSVLSNTIYF
>TRBV15|13|TRBD1
CATSRTGAETQYF
>TRBV2|14|.
CASSPEETAIGQYF
>TRBV18|16|.
CASSPLQGGYNSPLHF
>TRBV10-1|16|.
CASSESETGDNYGYTF
>TRBV6-5|14|TRBD2
CASSRGGTGDTQYF
>TRBV7-2|14|TRBD1
CASSADRGNQPQHF
>TRBV7-9|16|TRBD2
CASSFTGTSPRGEQFF
>TRBV5-1|15|.
CASSLTRGWGNGYTF
>TRBV6-5|13|TRBD1
CASSADRASPLHF
>TRBV18|14|.
CASSPDIAGNTIYF
>TRBV6-1|15|.
CASSERTVPNSPLHF
>TRBV5-6|14|.
CASSFLGVNYGYTF
>TRBV5-6|14|.
CASSLGGDNSPLHF
>TRBV5-8|14|.
CASISREGTQPQHF
>TRBV10-3|13|TRBD2
CAVETSGGAEQFF
>TRBV6-5|14|TRBD1
CASSHRTGLYEQYF
>TRBV30|12|TRBD2
CAWSGTRDTQYF
>TRBV7-3|15|TRBD2
CASSLGTSGTNEQFF